This T cell receptor beta chain was sequenced for a study of monozygotic twins with inflammatory bowel disease. CDR3 length: 13 residues. Looked up from germline, CDR1 is PRHDT and CDR2 is FYEKMQ (reference sequence). From its re-call of the 5' RACE reads, TCRdb lists each CDR3 protein once, without DNA. This table holds 420,000 or so distinct CDR3 sequences. A word on this clonotype: Antigen unknown.

Study-wide results and caveats: Nothing supported a single strong signal or clonotype that was associated with IBD. Heterogeneous immunosuppressive treatment regimens may have introduced variability into patient repertoires.

For every donor, one blood sample of 2.5 ml was drawn. Material: blood. The chain is built from TRBV13 and TRBJ2-1. This receptor was obtained from a human donor with ulcerative colitis or Crohn's disease, or a healthy co-twin of an affected twin (not recorded which). The CDR3 sequence: CASSLLGDNEQFF.